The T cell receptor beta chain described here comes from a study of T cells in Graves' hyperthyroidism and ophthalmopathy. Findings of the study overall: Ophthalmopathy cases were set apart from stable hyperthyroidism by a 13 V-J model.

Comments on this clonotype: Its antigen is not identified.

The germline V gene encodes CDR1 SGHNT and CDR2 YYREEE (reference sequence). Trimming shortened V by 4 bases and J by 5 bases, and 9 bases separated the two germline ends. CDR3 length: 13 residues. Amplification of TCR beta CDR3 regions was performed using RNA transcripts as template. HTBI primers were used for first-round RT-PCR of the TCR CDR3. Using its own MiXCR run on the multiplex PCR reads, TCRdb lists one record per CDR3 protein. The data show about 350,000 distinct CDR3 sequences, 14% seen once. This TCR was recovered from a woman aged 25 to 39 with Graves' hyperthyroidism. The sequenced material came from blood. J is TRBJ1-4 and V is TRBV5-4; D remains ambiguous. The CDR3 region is CASSGPENEKLFF. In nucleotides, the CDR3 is TGTGCCAGCAGCGGACCGGAGAATGAAAAACTGTTTTTT.